These 17 T cell receptor beta chains share one sample of origin, sequenced in a study of blood T cell repertoires in COVID-19. The table came from immunoSEQ multiplex PCR; TCRdb's copy has only in-frame clones and leaves some out. Here the sample spans approximately 180,000 clones, roughly 88% being singletons. Material: peripheral blood. These receptor sequences come from a human donor with active or convalescent COVID-19. The donor label of this sample is uncertain.

The chain couples TRBV7-6 to TRBJ1-4; 7 positions match TRBD1. The CDR3 loop spans 16 amino acids. V shed 4 bases and J 5 bases; nucleotides not matched to a gene: 10. Germline-derived CDR1 and CDR2 are SGHVS and FNYEAQ. The CDR3 sequence is CASSSFAGQLNEKLFF. The DNA of the CDR3 is TGTGCCAGCAGCTCTTTTGCGGGACAGTTAAATGAAAAACTGTTTTTT.

The chain employs TRBV24-1 and TRBJ2-5, with 11 bases that match TRBD1. The J segment lost 4 bases and the V segment lost 2 bases, leaving 8 bases of the junction unmatched. The CDR3 contains 17 residues. In germline, CDR1 is KGHDR, CDR2 SFDVKD. CDR3 sequence: CATSDWTGQGVGETQYF. CDR3 coding DNA: TGTGCCACCAGTGATTGGACGGGACAGGGGGTGGGAGAGACCCAGTACTTC.

This clone was counted a few times. The chain employs TRBV6-6 and TRBJ2-6, with a weak D call TRBD1 (6 bases). Deletions cut 7 bases from V and 2 bases from J, with 21 bases between. The CDR3 has 18 residues. The germline V gene has CDR1 MNHNY and CDR2 SVGAGI (reference sequence). CDR3 bases: TGTGCCAGCACTCGGAGACCCACACAGGGACCTGGGGCCAACGTCCTGACTTTC. Amino acid sequence: CASTRRPTQGPGANVLTF.

The chain links TRBV19 to TRBJ1-2; the D gene is possibly TRBD1 (5 bases). The V end lost 1 base, the J end lost 7 bases, and 19 bases lay between the germline ends. This CDR3 spans 16 amino acids. Germline V CDR1 and CDR2: LNHDA, SQIVND (reference sequence). The CDR3 DNA follows: TGTGCCAGTAGTATAGTGTCGACAGCCGACCGGCGTGGCTACACCTTC. It encodes CASSIVSTADRRGYTF. The full variable domain, completed using reference TRBV19 and TRBJ1-2, is DGGITQSPKYLFRKEGQNVTLSCEQNLNHDAMYWYRQDPGQGLRLIYYSQIVNDFQKGDIAEGYSVSREKKESFPLTVTSAQKNPTAFYLCASSIVSTADRRGYTFGSGTRLTVV.

The CDR3 here is CASSPSRGLSNQPQHF. The CDR3 DNA sequence: TGTGCCAGCAGTCCCTCAAGGGGGCTGTCAAATCAGCCCCAGCATTTT. The V call is TRBV28, the J call TRBJ1-5, with 7 bases aligning to TRBD1. Trimming cost V 5 bases and J 4 bases; bases outside gene matches: 11. Germline V gene data show CDR1 as MDHEN and CDR2 as SYDVKM. The CDR3 is 16 residues long.

The chain has TRBV19 and TRBJ1-5; unclear D gene. Germline V lookup: CDR1 LNHDA, CDR2 SQIVND (reference sequence). V was clipped by 7 bases and J by 0 bases, with 7 bases between them. The CDR3 is 13 residues long. CDR3 amino acids: CASTANSNQPQHF. The CDR3 DNA reads TGTGCCAGTACCGCTAATAGCAATCAGCCCCAGCATTTT.

The chain carries TRBV9 and TRBJ2-2; 7 bases are shared with TRBD2. CDR1 and CDR2 (germline): SGDLS, YYNGEE. The CDR3 covers 17 residues. Unmatched junction bases numbered 8, after V lost 1 base and J lost 2 bases. CDR3 amino acids: CASSVFPREDNTGELFF. DNA for the CDR3: TGTGCCAGCAGCGTATTTCCTCGGGAGGATAACACCGGGGAGCTGTTTTTT.

CDR3 bases: TGTGCCAGCAGTCCTTCTGCCGGGACTCCTTCCTACAATGAGCAGTTCTTC. It encodes CASSPSAGTPSYNEQFF. This rearrangement joins TRBV6-6 to TRBJ2-1, with D possibly TRBD2 on 6 matching bases. V was clipped by 5 bases and J by 1 base, with 18 bases between them. The length of the CDR3 is 17 residues. CDR1 and CDR2 (germline): MNHNY, SVGAGI (reference sequence).

The rearrangement joins TRBV5-1 to TRBJ2-3; 7 positions match TRBD2. The V gene's germline CDR1 is SGHRS and CDR2 YFSETQ. The CDR3 extends over 15 amino acids. V lost 4 bases and J lost 4; bases outside the gene matches: 9. The DNA of the CDR3 is TGCGCCAGCAGCGCCGAGGGACTATTCGCAGATACGCAGTATTTT. Translating gives CASSAEGLFADTQYF.

This chain links TRBV11-3 with TRBJ1-1; D gene unclear. In germline, CDR1 is SGHNT, CDR2 YENEEA. V was shortened by 0 bases and J by 1 base, with 6 bases between the two germline ends. This CDR3 contains 14 residues. The CDR3 DNA reads as TGTGCCAGCAGCTTAGATCCGGGGAACACTGAAGCTTTCTTT. As protein: CASSLDPGNTEAFF.

This chain links TRBV5-1 with TRBJ2-1; D call uncertain. Germline V gene sequence: CDR1 SGHRS, CDR2 YFSETQ. The CDR3 contains 14 residues. The V gene lost 2 bases and the J gene lost 6 bases, with 12 bases spanning the gap. In DNA, the CDR3 is TGCGCCAGCAGCTTATTAGATCCGTTCAATGAGCAGTTCTTC. It encodes CASSLLDPFNEQFF.

V gene TRBV6-5 combines with J gene TRBJ2-7; 9 positions agree with TRBD1. CDR3 length: 14 residues. Trimming removed 5 bases from V and 6 bases from J; junction bases left unmatched: 8. Germline lookup yields CDR1 MNHEY and CDR2 SVGAGI. CDR3 region: CASSKWDRVGEQYF. The CDR3 DNA reads as TGTGCCAGCAGTAAGTGGGACAGGGTCGGCGAGCAGTACTTC.

CDR3 residues: CAIQPGLPNQPQHF. CDR3 coding DNA: TGTGCCATCCAACCGGGACTGCCGAATCAGCCCCAGCATTTT. This rearrangement joins TRBV2 to TRBJ1-5; the D gene is possibly TRBD1 (5 bases). The CDR3 length is 14 residues. The V gene's germline CDR1 is SNHLY and CDR2 FYNNEI. Trimming pared 10 bases from V and 4 bases from J, leaving 17 bases between.

This clone occurred once. The gene calls are TRBV28 and TRBJ2-1, with 11 positions matching TRBD2. The CDR3 loop spans 15 amino acids. In germline, CDR1 is MDHEN, CDR2 SYDVKM. V shed 2 bases, J shed 4 bases, and the junction held 1 base outside the gene matches. The CDR3: CASSLLAGGYNEQFF. The CDR3 DNA reads as TGTGCCAGCAGTTTACTAGCGGGAGGTTACAATGAGCAGTTCTTC.

The genes are TRBV7-2 and TRBJ2-7, with 10 bases identical to TRBD2. The V gene end was trimmed by 1 base and the J gene end by 4 bases; junction bases not matched to a gene: 1. CDR3 size: 14 residues. The germline gives CDR1 SGHTA, CDR2 FQGNSA. CDR3 residues: CASSLERGGYEQYF. The DNA of the CDR3 is TGTGCCAGCAGCTTAGAGCGGGGGGGTTACGAGCAGTACTTC.

The genes are TRBV18 and TRBJ2-5, with D possibly TRBD2 on 6 matching bases. Germline lookup yields CDR1 KGHSH and CDR2 LQKENI. This CDR3 has 13 residues. V lost 4 bases and J lost 4, with 10 bases in between. The CDR3 DNA reads as TGTGCCAGCTCACAACGGGAGTTAGAGACCCAGTACTTC. Protein product: CASSQRELETQYF. Looking up the rest from reference TRBV18 and TRBJ2-5 gives the full variable domain: NAGVMQNPRHLVRRRGQEARLRCSPMKGHSHVYWYRQLPEEGLKFMVYLQKENIIDESGMPKERFSAEFPKEGPSILRIQQVVRGDSAAYFCASSQRELETQYFGPGTRLLVL.

The rearrangement joins TRBV4-3 to TRBJ2-3, with 12 nucleotides matching TRBD2. The CDR3 is 18 residues long. Unmatched junction bases numbered 5, after V lost 1 base and J lost 0 bases. From germline, CDR1 is LGHNA and CDR2 YSLEER. CDR3 residues: CASSQGASGGGSTDTQYF. Here the CDR3 DNA reads TGCGCCAGCAGCCAAGGGGCTAGCGGGGGGGGGAGCACAGATACGCAGTATTTT.